The 10 T cell receptor beta chains reported below all come from one sample, sequenced in a study of prognosis after radiotherapy for stage I lung cancer. From genomic DNA, TCR beta CDR3 was amplified by two-round multiplex PCR. Primers specific to each TRBV and TRBJ gene drove first-round PCR. TCRdb re-analysed the multiplex PCR reads in MiXCR, keeping a single row per CDR3 protein. The sample includes about 35,000 distinct CDR3 sequences, 30% to 35% of them seen just once. The sequencing here drew on PBMCs, taken before or after stereotactic body radiation therapy (not recorded which). Source of these receptors: a donor aged 50 or older with non-small cell lung cancer.

This clonotype was recorded many times. The chain couples TRBV19 to TRBJ1-2, with 8 bases matching TRBD1. This CDR3 comprises 14 residues. Germline V CDR1 and CDR2: LNHDA, SQIVND (reference sequence). V dropped 6 bases and J dropped 7; count of bases not matched to a gene: 10. CDR3 loop: CASRETGAFGGYTF. The CDR3 coding sequence is TGTGCCAGTAGGGAGACAGGGGCCTTTGGTGGCTACACCTTC.

As for this clonotype: This may arise from a read error, as a much more abundant clone is one base away. Here the CDR3 DNA reads TGTACCAGCAGTGGGGACAGGGGATTTCCAACTAATGAAAAACTGTTTTTT. Protein product: CTSSGDRGFPTNEKLFF. J is TRBJ1-4 and V is TRBV6-1; 10 positions match TRBD1. Germline V gives CDR1 MNHNS, CDR2 SASEGT. This CDR3 region has 17 residues.

This clonotype appeared many times. V gene TRBV10-2 combines with J gene TRBJ1-5; 9 bases agree with TRBD1. The CDR3 loop spans 16 amino acids. CDR1 and CDR2 (germline): WSHSY, SAAADI. V lost 0 bases and J lost 5; bases outside the gene matches: 5. CDR3 sequence reads: CASSESDRGTDQPQHF. CDR3 DNA: TGCGCCAGCAGTGAGTCGGACAGGGGTACTGATCAGCCCCAGCATTTT.

Turning to this clonotype: With a much larger clone just one base away, this may be a read error. The V call is TRBV5-5, the J call TRBJ1-2; D is possibly TRBD1 (6 bases). V lost 0 bases and J lost 3, with 12 bases in between. The germline V gene encodes CDR1 SGHKS and CDR2 YYEKEE (reference sequence). This CDR3 has 15 residues. The CDR3 DNA is TGTGCCAGCAGCTTGGTAGACAGGCCGGACTATGGCTACACCTTC. Protein product: CASSLVDRPDYGYTF.

This clonotype was seen ten or more times. The CDR3 DNA is TGCGCCAGCAGCTGGGACAGGTCGAATTCACCCCTCCACTTT. As protein: CASSWDRSNSPLHF. The gene calls are TRBV4-3 and TRBJ1-6, with TRBD1 matching over 8 bases. Germline V lookup: CDR1 LGHNA, CDR2 YSLEER. Unmatched junction bases numbered 4, after V lost 5 bases and J lost 7 bases. CDR3 length: 14 amino acids.

This clonotype was detected many times. This chain uses TRBV28 with TRBJ1-6, with D possibly TRBD1 on 6 matching bases. The germline V and J ends were trimmed by 3 bases and 10 bases, with 16 bases remaining between them. CDR1 is MDHEN and CDR2 is SYDVKM in the germline V gene. This CDR3 comprises 15 residues. The CDR3 here is CASSLVGRGRSPLHF. CDR3 DNA sequence: TGTGCCAGCAGTTTGGTTGGCAGGGGAAGATCACCCCTCCACTTT.

Details on this clonotype: A read error is the likely source, as a far larger clone sits one nucleotide away. This chain connects TRBV9 to TRBJ2-5; maybe TRBD2 (6 bases). The better agreement between TRBJ2-1 and the DNA end casts doubt on the J call. Looked up from germline, CDR1 is SGDLS and CDR2 is YYNGEE. The CDR3 totals 14 residues. In DNA form, the CDR3 reads TGTGCCAGCAGCCCCATGGGCTGGGGGGATGATCAGTTCTTC. This gives the protein CASSPMGWGDDQFF.

As regards this clonotype: A much larger clone is a single base away; this may be a read error. The chain joins TRBV11-2 to TRBJ2-1, with D unclear. V lost 1 base to trimming and J lost 9 bases, with 7 bases between them. Germline V CDR1 and CDR2: SGHAT, FQNNGV. The CDR3 spans 12 residues. CDR3 amino acids: CASSLVMAEQFF. CDR3 coding DNA: TGTGCCAGCAGCTTAGTCATGGCTGAGCAGTTCTTC.

Worth noting for this clonotype: A clone one base away is much larger, so this may be a read error. The chain has TRBV6-2 or TRBV6-3 and TRBJ2-1; no reliable D call. Germline-derived CDR1 and CDR2 are MNHEY and SVGEGT. Trimming cost V 4 bases and J 3 bases, with 13 bases left between them. The CDR3 spans 15 residues. CDR3 loop: CASSSPQLNYNEQFF. CDR3 DNA: TGTGCCAGCAGTTCGCCCCAGCTGAACTACAATGAGCAGTTCTTC.

The V gene is TRBV12-5, the J gene TRBJ2-1, with D maybe TRBD1 (5 bases). Germline V gene lookup returns CDR1 LGHNT and CDR2 FRNRAP. The CDR3 has 12 residues. The CDR3 bases are TGTGCAGGGGCTACGCGCTGGGATGAGCAGTTCTTC. The encoded protein is CAGATRWDEQFF.